These 31 T cell receptor beta chains came from one sample sequenced in a study of cytomegalovirus exposure and HLA in healthy donors. PCR used 60 Vbeta primers and 13 Jbeta primers. Clones were read by immunoSEQ multiplex PCR, and TCRdb kept only the in-frame ones, dropping some. This table has roughly 160,000 clones, about 65% appearing once. Sequenced material: PBMCs. The receptors shown here come from a girl aged 5-17 years in good health and CMV-seronegative.

This clone was detected a few times. J is TRBJ2-1 and V is TRBV7-9; 10 positions agree with TRBD2. Looked up from germline, CDR1 is SEHNR and CDR2 is FQNEAQ (reference sequence). The CDR3 runs to 15 residues. V lost 2 bases, J lost 10 bases, and 8 bases stayed unmatched. The CDR3 region has the DNA TGTGCCAGCAGCTTATCCAGCGGGGGGGCGAAGGAGCAGTTCTTC. As protein: CASSLSSGGAKEQFF.

The CDR3 sequence: CASSRTTNQPQHF. In nucleotides, the CDR3 is TGCGCCAGCAGTCGGACTACGAATCAGCCCCAGCATTTT. The chain links TRBV10-2 to TRBJ1-5; D remains ambiguous. This CDR3 region has 13 residues. V lost 5 bases and J 4 bases, leaving 9 bases between the germline ends. The germline V gene has CDR1 WSHSY and CDR2 SAAADI.

This clone was picked up a small number of times. The rearrangement uses TRBV30 and TRBJ1-6; 9 nucleotides match TRBD1. The ends lost 2 bases at V and 12 bases at J; junction bases unmatched: 8. This CDR3 is built from 14 residues. Germline CDR1 and CDR2: GTSNPN and SVGIG (reference sequence). CDR3 coding DNA: TGTGCCTGGAGTCCTTGGGACAGGGCGGGACCCCTCCACTTT. This translates into CAWSPWDRAGPLHF.

The chain employs TRBV27 and TRBJ2-1; 11 nucleotides match TRBD2. Germline V gene sequence: CDR1 MNHEY, CDR2 SMNVEV (reference sequence). V lost 5 bases to trimming and J lost 8 bases; unmatched junction nucleotides: 5. This CDR3 region has 14 residues. The CDR3 region is CASSTGLAADEQFF. For the CDR3, the DNA is TGTGCCAGCAGTACGGGACTAGCGGCCGATGAGCAGTTCTTC.

The rearrangement uses TRBV2 and TRBJ1-1, with D possibly matching TRBD1 (5 bases). CDR1 SNHLY and CDR2 FYNNEI come from the germline V gene. The CDR3 sequence is 13 residues long. Trimming removed 6 bases at V and 1 base at J, with 9 bases between. The chain's CDR3 is CASRNDRNTEAFF. The CDR3 bases are TGTGCCAGCAGAAATGACAGGAACACTGAAGCTTTCTTT.

CDR3 DNA sequence: TGCAGTGCCCGGAGGGAGGAGCAGTTCTTC. Its translation is CSARREEQFF. This sequence joins TRBV20-1 and TRBJ2-1; a weak D match, TRBD2 (6 bases). The CDR3 has 10 residues. CDR1 DFQATT and CDR2 SNEGSKA come from the germline V gene (reference sequence). The V gene lost 6 bases and the J gene lost 10 bases, with 10 bases spanning the gap.

The chain joins TRBV27 to TRBJ1-1, with TRBD1 as a possible D gene (5 bases). Germline V CDR1 and CDR2: MNHEY, SMNVEV (reference sequence). The CDR3 consists of 13 residues. Trimming removed 2 bases at V and 5 bases at J, with 9 bases between. For the CDR3, the DNA is TGTGCCAGCAGTTTAGTTAGGGGAACTGAAGCTTTCTTT. Amino acid sequence: CASSLVRGTEAFF.

This sequence joins TRBV11-2 and TRBJ2-7; TRBD2 matches at 9 bases. In germline, CDR1 is SGHAT, CDR2 FQNNGV. The CDR3 covers 13 residues. J gave up 6 bases and V 9 bases, and 9 bases lay outside the gene matches. The CDR3 protein is CASKGLASREQYF. The CDR3 DNA reads TGTGCCAGTAAGGGACTAGCTTCCCGCGAGCAGTACTTC.

The gene calls are TRBV14 and TRBJ2-7, with TRBD1 as a possible D gene (7 bases). V was shortened by 1 base and J by 4 bases, with 11 bases between the two germline ends. From germline, CDR1 is SGHDN and CDR2 FVKESK. The CDR3 is 14 residues long. The CDR3, as DNA: TGTGCCAGCAGCCAAGGGCCAGGGGGGTACGAGCAGTACTTC. Protein product: CASSQGPGGYEQYF. The variable domain in full, completed from reference TRBV14 and TRBJ2-7, reads EAGVTQFPSHSVIEKGQTVTLRCDPISGHDNLYWYRRVMGKEIKFLLHFVKESKQDESGMPNNRFLAERTGGTYSTLKVQPAELEDSGVYFCASSQGPGGYEQYFGPGTRLTVT.

This sequence joins TRBV30 and TRBJ2-3; 9 positions agree with TRBD1. Germline V CDR1 and CDR2: GTSNPN, SVGIG (reference sequence). This CDR3 has 14 residues. The V segment lost 7 bases and the J segment 3 bases; nucleotides outside the gene matches: 8. For the CDR3, the DNA is TGTGCCTCACATGGGGACAGGGCGACAGATACGCAGTATTTT. Translation: CASHGDRATDTQYF.

V is TRBV29-1 and J is TRBJ2-7; a possible D gene is TRBD2 (5 bases). This CDR3 spans 11 amino acids. Germline V gene lookup returns CDR1 SQVTM and CDR2 ANQGSEA. V lost 7 bases and J 6 bases, leaving 13 bases between the germline ends. Here the CDR3 reads CSGGADGEQYF. CDR3 nucleotides: TGCAGCGGGGGAGCAGACGGCGAGCAGTACTTC.

The V call is TRBV2, the J call TRBJ2-1, with D possibly matching TRBD2 (6 bases). Germline V gene sequence: CDR1 SNHLY, CDR2 FYNNEI. Trimming cost V 2 bases and J 5 bases, with 10 bases left between them. This CDR3 comprises 14 residues. The chain's CDR3 is CASSESAGHNEQFF. CDR3 coding DNA: TGTGCCAGCAGTGAATCTGCGGGGCACAATGAGCAGTTCTTC.

This clone was found once. The chain combines TRBV12-5 with TRBJ1-5, with D possibly being TRBD1 (5 bases). V was shortened by 1 base and J by 7 bases, with 14 bases between the two germline ends. The V gene's germline CDR1 is LGHNT and CDR2 FRNRAP. The CDR3 runs to 15 residues. CDR3: CASGLAWRGRQPQHF. CDR3 nucleotide sequence: TGTGCTAGTGGTTTGGCATGGCGGGGCCGGCAGCCCCAGCATTTT.

This clone has just a few counts. This CDR3 is CASSSQQASTAPQHF. The CDR3 DNA sequence: TGTGCCAGCAGCTCGCAACAGGCCAGTACAGCCCCCCAGCATTTT. V usage is TRBV5-5 and J usage is TRBJ1-5, with D possibly TRBD1 on 5 matching bases. Per the germline V gene, CDR1 is SGHKS and CDR2 is YYEKEE (reference sequence). The CDR3 consists of 15 residues. V lost 3 bases and J lost 10, with 20 bases in between.

This clone was seen a few times. This chain links TRBV6-6 with TRBJ2-1; D ambiguous. Trimming removed 6 bases at V and 7 bases at J, with 7 bases between. The CDR3 covers 11 residues. Germline CDR1 and CDR2: MNHNY and SVGAGI (reference sequence). CDR3 DNA: TGTGCCAGCAGGGAGAGAAATGAGCAGTTCTTC. It encodes CASRERNEQFF.

This clone was observed once. The V call is TRBV25-1, the J call TRBJ2-3; 7 bases are a match to TRBD1. CDR1 and CDR2 from the germline V gene are MGHDK and SYGVNS. The V gene end was trimmed by 3 bases and the J gene end by 3 bases; junction bases not matched to a gene: 9. The CDR3 has 16 amino acids. The CDR3 region has the DNA TGTGCCAGCAGTGACCCGGGACAGATACTTACAGATACGCAGTATTTT. Residues: CASSDPGQILTDTQYF.

The V gene is TRBV5-6, the J gene TRBJ1-2; 7 positions agree with TRBD1. This CDR3 comprises 15 residues. Germline assignment: CDR1 SGHDT and CDR2 YYEEEE. J was trimmed by 0 bases and V by 5 bases; bases with no gene match: 7. As DNA, the CDR3 is TGTGCCAGCAGTGTTCCGACAGGGTCTAACTATGGCTACACCTTC. Translation: CASSVPTGSNYGYTF.

The chain carries TRBV19 and TRBJ1-2; TRBD1 is a possible D gene (5 bases). V was cut by 4 bases and J by 2 bases, with 5 bases left in between. The germline CDR1 and CDR2 sequences are LNHDA and SQIVND (reference sequence). The CDR3 consists of 12 residues. CDR3 loop: CASSNRNYGYTF. CDR3 in DNA: TGTGCCAGTAGTAACAGGAACTATGGCTACACCTTC.

This chain joins TRBV6-5 and TRBJ1-3; D is unclear. The germline V gene has CDR1 MNHEY and CDR2 SVGAGI. V lost 6 bases and J lost 0, with 12 bases in between. The CDR3 consists of 15 residues. The CDR3 nucleotides are TGTGCCAGCAGCTCCGCATTTAGCTCTGGAAACACCATATATTTT. Protein sequence: CASSSAFSSGNTIYF.

This chain uses TRBV29-1 with TRBJ2-3; D might be TRBD1 (6 bases). CDR3 length: 15 amino acids. V shed 2 bases and J shed 1 base, with 13 bases lying between them. Germline CDR1 and CDR2: SQVTM and ANQGSEA. The CDR3 loop reads CSVETGGQGTDTQYF. CDR3 DNA sequence: TGCAGCGTTGAAACTGGGGGACAAGGCACAGATACGCAGTATTTT.

The chain has TRBV27 and TRBJ2-3; 13 bases are shared with TRBD2. CDR3 size: 18 residues. Germline trimming cut 0 bases from V and 4 bases from J; bases unmatched to any gene: 7. Germline V gene data show CDR1 as MNHEY and CDR2 as SMNVEV (reference sequence). DNA of the CDR3: TGTGCCAGCAGTTTATCTGTCCGACTAGCGGGGGGTGCAGATACGCAGTATTTT. This translates into CASSLSVRLAGGADTQYF.

This clone was counted only a few times. The chain's CDR3 is CASSLAGDSGNTIYF. DNA for the CDR3: TGCGCCAGCAGCTTGGCAGGGGACTCTGGAAACACCATATATTTT. V and J are TRBV5-1 and TRBJ1-3; TRBD1 might be the D (6 bases). The ends were cut back, 0 bases at V and 0 bases at J, with 7 bases in the middle. Germline V gene sequence: CDR1 SGHRS, CDR2 YFSETQ. This CDR3 has 15 amino acids. Complete variable domain (other parts from reference TRBV5-1 and TRBJ1-3): KAGVTQTPRYLIKTRGQQVTLSCSPISGHRSVSWYQQTPGQGLQFLFEYFSETQRNKGNFPGRFSGRQFSNSRSEMNVSTLELGDSALYLCASSLAGDSGNTIYFGEGSWLTVV.

This CDR3 is CASRVTNSANYGYTF. The CDR3 bases are TGTGCCAGCAGGGTGACAAACTCCGCTAACTATGGCTACACCTTC. The rearrangement joins TRBV2 to TRBJ1-2; no firm D call. The V end was cut by 6 bases, the J end by 0 bases, with 14 bases between. This CDR3 has 15 amino acids. Germline V gene sequence: CDR1 SNHLY, CDR2 FYNNEI. Combining the CDR3 with reference TRBV2 and TRBJ1-2 gives the whole variable domain EPEVTQTPSHQVTQMGQEVILRCVPISNHLYFYWYRQILGQKVEFLVSFYNNEISEKSEIFDDQFSVERPDGSNFTLKIRSTKLEDSAMYFCASRVTNSANYGYTFGSGTRLTVV.

The chain recombines TRBV5-1 with TRBJ1-2; D might be TRBD1 (5 bases). Looked up from germline, CDR1 is SGHRS and CDR2 is YFSETQ. With 3 bases removed from V and 7 bases from J, the gap between germline ends came to 16 bases. The CDR3 contains 14 residues. CDR3: CASSSGGTGGGYTF. CDR3 bases: TGCGCCAGCAGCTCCGGGGGTACCGGGGGTGGCTACACCTTC.

The rearrangement links TRBV7-9 to TRBJ2-7, with TRBD1 matching over 10 bases. Germline CDR1 reads SEHNR; CDR2 reads FQNEAQ (reference sequence). V trimming: 5 bases; J trimming: 6 bases; junction bases outside the gene matches: 7. This CDR3 spans 14 amino acids. Here the CDR3 DNA reads TGTGCCAGCAGCCTTCAGGACAGGGGGACCGAGCAGTACTTC. This translates into CASSLQDRGTEQYF.

The rearrangement uses TRBV5-6 and TRBJ1-1; possible D gene TRBD1, 6 bases. The germline gives CDR1 SGHDT, CDR2 YYEEEE. The V and J ends lost 0 bases and 8 bases respectively, with 11 bases between them. The CDR3 has 13 residues. The CDR3 loop reads CASSLGGQGEAFF. The CDR3 DNA sequence: TGTGCCAGCAGCTTGGGAGGGCAGGGGGAAGCTTTCTTT. The variable domain in full, completed from reference TRBV5-6 and TRBJ1-1, reads DAGVTQSPTHLIKTRGQQVTLRCSPKSGHDTVSWYQQALGQGPQFIFQYYEEEERQRGNFPDRFSGHQFPNYSSELNVNALLLGDSALYLCASSLGGQGEAFFGQGTRLTVV.

V is TRBV6-5 and J is TRBJ2-3, with 8 bases that match TRBD2. The CDR3 has 15 amino acids. The germline V gene has CDR1 MNHEY and CDR2 SVGAGI. The ends lost 4 bases at V and 2 bases at J; junction bases unmatched: 5. CDR3 coding DNA: TGTGCCAGCAGTTTAGCGGGGACCCTCACAGATACGCAGTATTTT. It encodes CASSLAGTLTDTQYF.

The J gene is TRBJ2-2, the V gene TRBV5-1; D is undetermined. The CDR3 consists of 13 residues. V lost 0 bases to trimming and J lost 8 bases, with 8 bases between them. Germline V gives CDR1 SGHRS, CDR2 YFSETQ. Here the CDR3 reads CASSLAEAGELFF. CDR3 nucleotides: TGCGCCAGCAGCTTGGCAGAAGCGGGGGAGCTGTTTTTT.

The rearrangement joins TRBV6-5 to TRBJ2-7; D may be TRBD2 (6 bases). The germline V gene has CDR1 MNHEY and CDR2 SVGAGI. This CDR3 is built from 15 residues. The germline V and J ends were trimmed by 6 bases and 4 bases, with 19 bases remaining between them. For the CDR3, the DNA is TGTGCCAGCAGCTCCGCGGGACCCGACCAATACGAGCAGTACTTC. Translation gives CASSSAGPDQYEQYF.

This clone was seen more than once but under ten times. The V gene is TRBV27, the J gene TRBJ2-3, with 7 bases aligning to TRBD2. This CDR3 comprises 17 residues. CDR1 is MNHEY and CDR2 is SMNVEV in the germline V gene (reference sequence). V lost 2 bases, J lost 0 bases, and 8 bases stayed unmatched. The CDR3 region is CASSLRAPGGSTDTQYF. CDR3 nucleotide sequence: TGTGCCAGCAGTTTAAGGGCCCCGGGGGGTAGCACAGATACGCAGTATTTT.

This chain links TRBV7-3 with TRBJ1-1; 7 bases match TRBD1. Germline trimming cut 5 bases from V and 1 base from J; bases unmatched to any gene: 4. Germline V gives CDR1 SGHTA, CDR2 FQGTGA. The CDR3 is made up of 14 amino acids. The CDR3 is CASSPRTGNTEAFF. DNA of the CDR3: TGTGCCAGCAGCCCTAGGACAGGGAACACTGAAGCTTTCTTT.